This T cell receptor beta chain stems from a study of blood T cell repertoires in COVID-19. Study information: Two consecutive negative NP/OP PCR tests, clearance, or resolved symptoms defined Cohort 3 recovery. Acute and convalescent COVID-19 specimens originated in the United States, Italy and Spain.

This clone was picked up one time. The CDR3 covers 15 residues. Germline CDR1 reads KGHSH; CDR2 reads LQKENI. V was clipped by 3 bases and J by 7 bases; unmatched bases: 6. Generated by immunoSEQ multiplex PCR, the TCRdb table keeps only in-frame clones and is missing some. Of some 300,000 clones listed, roughly 91% are singletons. Sequenced: PBMCs or T cells enriched from blood (not recorded which). The receptor was isolated from a woman in her sixties in a cohort exposed to, infected with or recovered from COVID-19 (not recorded which). This chain connects TRBV18 to TRBJ2-7, with TRBD2 matching over 13 bases. CDR3 region: CASSPSGLAGEEQYF. The CDR3, as DNA: TGTGCCAGCTCACCCTCCGGACTAGCGGGAGAGGAGCAGTACTTC.